What follows are 14 T cell receptor beta chains derived from one specimen sequenced in a study of cytomegalovirus exposure and HLA in healthy donors. The PCR ran on 60 Vbeta and 13 Jbeta primers. This table comes from immunoSEQ multiplex PCR, and its TCRdb copy is limited to in-frame clones, with some not included. Of about 160,000 clones listed, about 80% are singletons. The source material was PBMCs. The source is a woman in her forties or fifties in good health and CMV-seronegative.

This clone was seen a handful of times. This chain connects TRBV27 to TRBJ2-7; TRBD2 might be the D (5 bases). Germline V gene sequence: CDR1 MNHEY, CDR2 SMNVEV (reference sequence). This CDR3 has 14 residues. The V end lost 5 bases, the J end lost 0 bases, and 11 bases lay between the germline ends. CDR3 bases: TGTGCCAGCAGTCCCCTACGGGACTCCTACGAGCAGTACTTC. Translation gives CASSPLRDSYEQYF.

V is TRBV20-1 and J is TRBJ1-1; 8 bases align to TRBD1. This CDR3 is built from 11 residues. Germline lookup yields CDR1 DFQATT and CDR2 SNEGSKA (reference sequence). J gave up 10 bases and V 3 bases, and 4 bases lay outside the gene matches. CDR3 sequence: CSARTGAGAFF. CDR3 in DNA: TGCAGTGCTAGGACAGGGGCCGGAGCTTTCTTT.

The chain has TRBV6-5 and TRBJ2-7; TRBD1 agrees at 8 bases. Germline V gives CDR1 MNHEY, CDR2 SVGAGI. CDR3 length equals 15 residues. Trimming cost V 5 bases and J 2 bases; bases outside gene matches: 8. CDR3 sequence: CASSPRTGSPYEQYF. The CDR3 DNA reads TGTGCCAGCAGTCCACGGACAGGGTCTCCCTACGAGCAGTACTTC.

The rearrangement joins TRBV21-1 to TRBJ2-7; the D call in the table, TRBD2, was not verified against the DNA. TRBV21-1 is assigned pseudogene status. The CDR3 is 17 residues long. CDR3 amino acids: CASSKGASGGTSYEQYF. Here the CDR3 DNA reads TGTGCCAGCAGCAAAGGGGCTAGCGGGGGGACCTCCTACGAGCAGTACTTC.

The gene calls are TRBV19 and TRBJ1-6, with TRBD1 identical over 11 bases. This CDR3 has 18 amino acids. Germline CDR1 and CDR2: LNHDA and SQIVND (reference sequence). V lost 4 bases, J lost 1 base, and 6 bases stayed unmatched. The CDR3 protein is CASSTGTGGRSYNSPLHF. CDR3 DNA sequence: TGTGCCAGTAGTACCGGGACAGGGGGTCGGTCCTATAATTCACCCCTCCACTTT.

V and J are TRBV11-2 and TRBJ1-3; D gene uncertain. The CDR3 runs 17 residues. The V gene lost 3 bases and the J gene lost 0 bases, with 15 bases spanning the gap. Germline V CDR1 and CDR2: SGHAT, FQNNGV. The DNA for the CDR3 is TGTGCCAGCAGCTTGACTTTTACGACGGGCTCTGGAAACACCATATATTTT. This gives the protein CASSLTFTTGSGNTIYF.

The chain carries TRBV27 and TRBJ1-6; no clear D gene. This CDR3 contains 14 residues. V was pared by 3 bases and J by 7 bases, with 10 bases between. CDR1 MNHEY and CDR2 SMNVEV come from the germline V gene (reference sequence). The CDR3 region has the DNA TGTGCCAGCAGTTTCGCGACGGGGAATTCACCCCTCCACTTT. It translates to CASSFATGNSPLHF.

The chain links TRBV6-1 to TRBJ1-5; 7 bases agree with TRBD1. The V segment lost 7 bases and the J segment 4 bases; nucleotides outside the gene matches: 7. The length of the CDR3 is 14 residues. From germline, CDR1 is MNHNS and CDR2 SASEGT. The CDR3 DNA follows: TGTGCCAGCACCCCGGGACAGAAGAATCAGCCCCAGCATTTT. This codes for CASTPGQKNQPQHF.

The rearrangement links TRBV5-3 to TRBJ1-1; D is unresolved. TRBV5-3 is known as an ORF, though its function is uncertain. V was cut by 6 bases and J by 1 base, with 16 bases left in between. CDR3 length: 15 amino acids. The CDR3 coding sequence is TGTGCCAGAACGCACTGGAGGGATTGGAACACTGAAGCTTTCTTT. Translation: CARTHWRDWNTEAFF.

The chain recombines TRBV2 with TRBJ1-2; tentative D call: TRBD1 (5 bases). CDR1 and CDR2 from the germline V gene are SNHLY and FYNNEI. The V end lost 6 bases, the J end lost 5 bases, and 7 bases lay between the germline ends. The length of the CDR3 is 11 residues. The CDR3: CASRAGYGYTF. Written as DNA, the CDR3 is TGTGCCAGCAGGGCAGGGTATGGCTACACCTTC. The whole variable domain, remainder taken from reference TRBV2 and TRBJ1-2, is EPEVTQTPSHQVTQMGQEVILRCVPISNHLYFYWYRQILGQKVEFLVSFYNNEISEKSEIFDDQFSVERPDGSNFTLKIRSTKLEDSAMYFCASRAGYGYTFGSGTRLTVV.

The J gene is TRBJ1-1, the V gene TRBV4-3; possibly TRBD1 for D (6 bases). Germline-derived CDR1 and CDR2 are LGHNA and YSLEER. Trimming shortened V by 0 bases and J by 6 bases, and 11 bases separated the two germline ends. The CDR3 covers 14 residues. This CDR3 reads CASSQDRTVPEAFF. DNA of the CDR3: TGCGCCAGCAGCCAAGACCGGACAGTCCCTGAAGCTTTCTTT.

This clone occurred once. The CDR3, as DNA: TGTGCCACCAGCGACAGGGTCCCCCAAGAGACCCAGTACTTC. Protein product: CATSDRVPQETQYF. This sequence joins TRBV15 and TRBJ2-5; the match to TRBD1 covers 7 bases. From germline, CDR1 is LNHNV and CDR2 YYDKDF (reference sequence). Trimming cost V 5 bases and J 1 base; bases outside gene matches: 4. The CDR3 is 14 residues long.

The rearrangement joins TRBV7-7 to TRBJ2-7, with 10 bases identical to TRBD1. The CDR3 runs to 15 residues. Germline CDR1 and CDR2: SSHAT and FNYEAQ (reference sequence). The V gene end was trimmed by 3 bases and the J gene end by 2 bases; junction bases not matched to a gene: 4. The CDR3 sequence is CASSFGQGDTYEQYF. CDR3 bases: TGTGCCAGCAGCTTCGGACAGGGGGATACCTACGAGCAGTACTTC.

The gene calls are TRBV7-9 and TRBJ1-1, with 9 bases identical to TRBD1. The length of the CDR3 is 15 residues. Losses at the gene ends were 1 base for V and 8 bases for J; bases not matched to a gene: 8. Germline-derived CDR1 and CDR2 are SEHNR and FQNEAQ (reference sequence). The CDR3 DNA follows: TGTGCCAGCAGCTTAGGGGGACAGGGTGGGTCCGAAGCTTTCTTT. It codes for CASSLGGQGGSEAFF.